The 17 T cell receptor beta chains below all came from one sample that was sequenced in a study of radiation and T cells in renal cell carcinoma. Method: immunoSEQ multiplex PCR; TCRdb's copy keeps in-frame clones and lacks some. The profile shows around 13,000 clones, around 30% of them singletons. Treatment of the sample: 15 Gy SBRT to primary tumor, nephrectomy 4 weeks later. Sequenced material: tumor tissue, taken from a patient whose treatment included radiotherapy and nephrectomy. The origin of the receptors is a man aged 60 to 75 with renal cell carcinoma.

This clone was counted many times. The rearrangement uses TRBV28 and TRBJ2-1; perhaps TRBD1 as D (5 bases). Per the germline V gene, CDR1 is MDHEN and CDR2 is SYDVKM. Trimming removed 6 bases at V and 0 bases at J, with 15 bases between. There are 16 residues in the CDR3. Here the CDR3 reads CASRILQESSYNEQFF. For the CDR3, the DNA is TGTGCCAGCAGAATATTACAGGAGAGCTCCTACAATGAGCAGTTCTTC. The complete variable domain, with remaining parts taken from reference TRBV28 and TRBJ2-1, reads DVKVTQSSRYLVKRTGEKVFLECVQDMDHENMFWYRQDPGLGLRLIYFSYDVKMKEKGDIPEGYSVSREKKERFSLILESASTNQTSMYLCASRILQESSYNEQFFGPGTRLTVL.

This chain links TRBV20-1 with TRBJ1-4; D uncertain. V lost 0 bases to trimming and J lost 11 bases, with 7 bases between them. CDR3 length equals 11 residues. CDR1 is DFQATT and CDR2 is SNEGSKA in the germline V gene (reference sequence). The CDR3 protein is CSARDIGKLFF. CDR3 coding DNA: TGCAGTGCTAGAGATATAGGGAAACTGTTTTTT.

This clone has just a few counts. The V and J genes are TRBV30 and TRBJ2-3, with TRBD2 identical over 7 bases. V shed 5 bases, J shed 1 base, and the junction held 6 bases outside the gene matches. The length of the CDR3 is 14 residues. In germline, CDR1 is GTSNPN, CDR2 SVGIG (reference sequence). CDR3 region: CAWGSGSGTDTQYF. DNA of the CDR3: TGTGCCTGGGGTAGCGGGTCGGGCACAGATACGCAGTATTTT.

J is TRBJ1-5 and V is TRBV18, with a possible D match to TRBD1 (5 bases). This CDR3 is built from 13 residues. Trimming left V 3 bases short and J 4 bases short, with 7 bases between. Per germline, CDR1 KGHSH and CDR2 LQKENI. CDR3 region: CASSPTENQPQHF. CDR3 bases: TGTGCCAGCTCACCGACAGAAAATCAGCCCCAGCATTTT.

The chain combines TRBV5-6 with TRBJ1-2; D not resolved. This CDR3 comprises 17 residues. Germline loops: CDR1 SGHDT, CDR2 YYEEEE. V gave up 0 bases and J gave up 3 bases, with 18 bases separating them. Here the CDR3 DNA reads TGTGCCAGCAGCTTGGAACTGTGGGCCGAGTCTGACTATGGCTACACCTTC. Protein: CASSLELWAESDYGYTF.

The rearrangement joins TRBV6-6 to TRBJ2-2; 7 bases match TRBD2. The junction had 9 bases not matched to a gene; V was cut back by 8 bases and J by 3 bases. CDR3 length equals 15 residues. Germline V gives CDR1 MNHNY, CDR2 SVGAGI (reference sequence). CDR3 in amino acids: CASSGRGVDTGELFF. The CDR3 coding sequence is TGTGCCAGCTCGGGGAGGGGTGTTGACACCGGGGAGCTGTTTTTT.

J is TRBJ1-5 and V is TRBV15; TRBD1 agrees at 10 bases. The germline V gene encodes CDR1 LNHNV and CDR2 YYDKDF (reference sequence). This CDR3 spans 15 amino acids. The V gene end was trimmed by 2 bases and the J gene end by 5 bases; junction bases not matched to a gene: 3. In DNA form, the CDR3 reads TGTGCCACCAGCAGACGGGACAGGGGCGATCAGCCCCAGCATTTT. Protein product: CATSRRDRGDQPQHF.

J is TRBJ1-1 and V is TRBV19; D is undetermined. Germline V gene lookup returns CDR1 LNHDA and CDR2 SQIVND (reference sequence). Trimming cost V 6 bases and J 0 bases, with 11 bases left between them. The CDR3 runs 14 residues. The CDR3 region is CASRRRELNTEAFF. The CDR3 DNA follows: TGTGCCAGTAGGAGGAGGGAGTTGAACACTGAAGCTTTCTTT.

J is TRBJ1-4 and V is TRBV9; D unclear. Germline lookup yields CDR1 SGDLS and CDR2 YYNGEE. The CDR3 runs 15 residues. V lost 4 bases to trimming and J lost 6 bases, with 16 bases between them. This chain's CDR3 is CASSLEGRLDEKLFF. CDR3 in DNA: TGTGCCAGCAGCCTAGAGGGAAGGTTGGATGAAAAACTGTTTTTT. Looking up the rest from reference TRBV9 and TRBJ1-4 gives the full variable domain: DSGVTQTPKHLITATGQRVTLRCSPRSGDLSVYWYQQSLDQGLQFLIQYYNGEERAKGNILERFSAQQFPDLHSELNLSSLELGDSALYFCASSLEGRLDEKLFFGSGTQLSVL.

V is TRBV30 and J is TRBJ2-2; D is uncertain. The CDR3 is 13 amino acids. Germline V lookup: CDR1 GTSNPN, CDR2 SVGIG (reference sequence). Trimming left V 3 bases short and J 1 base short, with 6 bases between. The CDR3: CAWREKNTGELFF. The DNA of the CDR3 is TGTGCCTGGAGGGAGAAGAACACCGGGGAGCTGTTTTTT.

V usage is TRBV5-1 and J usage is TRBJ1-2; D is unresolved. CDR3 length: 12 amino acids. From germline, CDR1 is SGHRS and CDR2 YFSETQ. With 5 bases removed from V and 4 bases from J, the gap between germline ends came to 9 bases. This CDR3 reads CASSTDLYGYTF. In DNA, the CDR3 is TGCGCCAGCAGTACGGACCTCTATGGCTACACCTTC.

This clone was observed a few times. The V call is TRBV6-1, the J call TRBJ1-2; 8 bases match TRBD1. Trimming removed 3 bases from V and 6 bases from J; junction bases left unmatched: 6. Germline values: CDR1 MNHNS, CDR2 SASEGT. The CDR3 consists of 14 residues. The CDR3 DNA reads as TGTGCCAGCAGTGAGAGGACAGGGAGTGATGGCTACACCTTC. Amino acids: CASSERTGSDGYTF.

The rearrangement joins TRBV2 to TRBJ2-7; no reliable D call. Trimming shortened V by 6 bases and J by 8 bases, and 11 bases separated the two germline ends. CDR1 is SNHLY and CDR2 is FYNNEI in the germline V gene. The CDR3 is made up of 11 amino acids. The CDR3 DNA reads TGTGCCAGCAGGATTGGCGATAAGCAGTACGTC. This gives the protein CASRIGDKQYV.

This chain uses TRBV6-6 with TRBJ2-7, with D possibly matching TRBD1 (5 bases). This CDR3 region has 14 residues. Germline V lookup: CDR1 MNHNY, CDR2 SVGAGI (reference sequence). Trimming removed 5 bases from V and 2 bases from J, with 13 bases in between. CDR3 bases: TGTGCCAGCAGTCCCACAGGTTTCGCCTACGAGCAGTACTTC. Encoded protein: CASSPTGFAYEQYF.

This clone was observed a handful of times. This chain uses TRBV5-1 with TRBJ1-1; D gene unclear. The CDR3 sequence is 13 residues long. Trimming removed 2 bases at V and 1 base at J, with 6 bases between. In germline, CDR1 is SGHRS, CDR2 YFSETQ. The CDR3 sequence: CASSFAGNTEAFF. DNA for the CDR3: TGCGCCAGCAGCTTCGCCGGGAACACTGAAGCTTTCTTT.

The chain combines TRBV2 with TRBJ1-1, with D possibly matching TRBD1 (5 bases). V was trimmed by 3 bases and J by 0 bases, leaving 8 bases between them. Germline lookup yields CDR1 SNHLY and CDR2 FYNNEI. CDR3 length: 14 residues. The CDR3 nucleotides read TGTGCCAGCAGTGAGGGGGGTTTGAACACTGAAGCTTTCTTT. Protein: CASSEGGLNTEAFF.

The chain recombines TRBV5-1 with TRBJ1-1; perhaps TRBD1 as D (6 bases). The CDR3 runs to 15 residues. The V gene's germline CDR1 is SGHRS and CDR2 YFSETQ. V lost 0 bases and J 0 bases, leaving 9 bases between the germline ends. This CDR3 reads CASSLAGVVNTEAFF. The CDR3 DNA reads as TGCGCCAGCAGCTTGGCAGGGGTTGTGAACACTGAAGCTTTCTTT.